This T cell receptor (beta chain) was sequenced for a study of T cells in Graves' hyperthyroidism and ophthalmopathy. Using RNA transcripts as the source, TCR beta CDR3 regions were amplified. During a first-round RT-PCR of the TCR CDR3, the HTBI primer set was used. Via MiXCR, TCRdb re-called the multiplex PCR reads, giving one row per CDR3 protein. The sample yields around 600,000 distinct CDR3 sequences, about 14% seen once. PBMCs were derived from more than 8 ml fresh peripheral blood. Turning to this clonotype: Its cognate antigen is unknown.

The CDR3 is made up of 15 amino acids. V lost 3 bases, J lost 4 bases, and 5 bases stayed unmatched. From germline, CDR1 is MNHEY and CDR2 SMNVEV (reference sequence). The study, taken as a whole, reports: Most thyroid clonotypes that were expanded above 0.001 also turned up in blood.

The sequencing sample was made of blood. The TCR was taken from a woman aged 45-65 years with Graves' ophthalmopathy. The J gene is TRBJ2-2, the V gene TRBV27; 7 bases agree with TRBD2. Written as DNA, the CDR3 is TGTGCCAGCAGTTTCCAGCGGGATGTCACCGGGGAGCTGTTTTTT. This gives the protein CASSFQRDVTGELFF.